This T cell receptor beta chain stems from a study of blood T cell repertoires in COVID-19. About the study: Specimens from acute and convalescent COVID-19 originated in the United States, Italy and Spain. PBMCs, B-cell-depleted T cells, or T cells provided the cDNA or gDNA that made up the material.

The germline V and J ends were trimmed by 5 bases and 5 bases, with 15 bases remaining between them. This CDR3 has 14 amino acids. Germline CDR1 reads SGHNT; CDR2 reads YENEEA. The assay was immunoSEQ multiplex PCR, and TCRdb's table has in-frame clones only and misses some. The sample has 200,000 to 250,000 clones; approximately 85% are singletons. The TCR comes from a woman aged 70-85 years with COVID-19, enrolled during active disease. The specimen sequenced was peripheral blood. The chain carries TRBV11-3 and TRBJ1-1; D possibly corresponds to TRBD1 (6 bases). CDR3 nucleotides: TGTGCCAGCAGCGAACAGGGAGGGGGAACTGAAGCTTTCTTT. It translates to CASSEQGGGTEAFF.